These T cell receptor beta chains were read from a single sample in a study of blood T cell repertoires in COVID-19. Assay: immunoSEQ multiplex PCR; the TCRdb copy retains only in-frame clones and omits some. The top ten clones hold approximately 2.9% of a sample with about 360,000 clones, 70% to 90% of them seen once. Sequencing was performed on peripheral blood. These TCRs come from a human donor in a cohort sampled during active COVID-19. The CDR3 runs from the conserved cysteine through the conserved F or W. The D gene is left open where the match is weak. Clone size appears in some rows only: once, few, many, or a class for an expanded clone.

cdr3_aa,cdr3_nt,d_call,j_call,clone_size,v_call
CASSIVGDRARTNTEAFF,TGTGCCAGTAGTATTGTGGGGGACAGGGCTCGGACGAACACTGAAGCTTTCTTT,TRBD1,TRBJ1-1,.,TRBV19
CASSEGPRHNEQFF,TGTGCCAGCAGTGAAGGTCCTAGACACAATGAGCAGTTCTTC,.,TRBJ2-1,.,TRBV6-1
CASSYGRTNYNEQFF,TGTGCCAGCAGTTACGGGAGGACTAATTACAATGAGCAGTTCTTC,.,TRBJ2-1,.,TRBV6-2/TRBV6-3
CASSVRPLRLIWETQYF,TGTGCCAGCAGTGTTAGACCCCTGCGGTTAATATGGGAGACCCAGTACTTC,.,TRBJ2-5,.,TRBV6-2/TRBV6-3
CASRDGGRPGELFF,TGTGCCTCCCGGGACGGTGGGAGGCCCGGGGAGCTGTTTTTT,.,TRBJ2-2,.,TRBV7-3
CASSDWTSANNEQFF,TGTGCCAGCAGTGACTGGACTAGCGCTAACAATGAGCAGTTCTTC,TRBD2,TRBJ2-1,.,TRBV2
CASTRLAGELFF,TGTGCCAGCACCCGACTCGCAGGGGAGCTGTTTTTT,.,TRBJ2-2,.,TRBV11-2
CASSLTPSGRNVGAGELFF,TGTGCCAGCAGTCTCACCCCTAGCGGGAGGAATGTAGGGGCCGGGGAGCTGTTTTTT,TRBD2,TRBJ2-2,.,TRBV27
CASSLVGGADTQYF,TGCGCCAGCAGCTTGGTAGGGGGGGCTGATACGCAGTATTTT,.,TRBJ2-3,.,TRBV5-1
CASSYATGVQPQHF,TGTGCCAGCAGTTACGCGACAGGGGTTCAGCCCCAGCATTTT,TRBD1,TRBJ1-5,.,TRBV6-5
CASTFDRAANEQFF,TGTGCCAGCACCTTCGACAGGGCGGCCAATGAGCAGTTCTTC,TRBD1,TRBJ2-1,.,TRBV2
CASSPGRQQLYGYTF,TGTGCCAGCAGTCCGGGTCGACAGCAACTCTATGGCTACACCTTC,.,TRBJ1-2,.,TRBV2
CASSINQGAPGEKLFF,TGCGCCAGCAGCATCAACCAGGGGGCGCCTGGTGAAAAACTGTTTTTT,TRBD1,TRBJ1-4,once,TRBV5-1
CATSDPGQAQETQYF,TGTGCCACCAGTGATCCGGGACAGGCGCAAGAGACCCAGTACTTC,TRBD1,TRBJ2-5,.,TRBV24-1
CASSHVFKTTAIKNYGYTF,TGCGCCAGCAGCCATGTATTTAAAACGACAGCCATTAAGAACTATGGCTACACCTTC,.,TRBJ1-2,.,TRBV4-1
CSASWPNTEAFF,TGCAGTGCTAGTTGGCCCAATACTGAAGCTTTCTTT,.,TRBJ1-1,.,TRBV20-1
CASSLRQGATDTQYF,TGTGCCAGCTCACTGAGACAGGGGGCGACAGATACGCAGTATTTT,TRBD1,TRBJ2-3,.,TRBV18
CASSPQQGDYGYTF,TGCGCCAGCAGCCCGCAACAGGGGGACTATGGCTACACCTTC,TRBD1,TRBJ1-2,.,TRBV4-1
CAWSSPGSGVGEQYF,TGTGCCTGGAGTTCCCCGGGATCAGGGGTCGGGGAGCAGTACTTC,.,TRBJ2-7,.,TRBV30
CASTSRTSGYETQYF,TGTGCCAGCACCTCCCGGACTAGCGGATACGAGACCCAGTACTTC,TRBD2,TRBJ2-5,once,TRBV2
CASSIRLTQETQYF,TGTGCCAGTAGTATTAGACTTACACAAGAGACCCAGTACTTC,.,TRBJ2-5,.,TRBV19
CASSRDREVSYEQYF,TGTGCCAGCAGTCGAGACAGGGAAGTGTCGTACGAGCAGTACTTC,TRBD1,TRBJ2-7,.,TRBV11-2
CASSLEPGMNTEAFF,TGCGCCAGCAGCTTGGAGCCGGGGATGAACACTGAAGCTTTCTTT,.,TRBJ1-1,.,TRBV5-1
CASDPTGVRSYEQYF,TGTGCCAGCGATCCGACAGGGGTTCGATCCTACGAGCAGTACTTC,TRBD1,TRBJ2-7,.,TRBV9
CASSLTLSSYNEQFF,TGTGCCAGCAGCCTGACTTTGAGCTCCTACAATGAGCAGTTCTTC,.,TRBJ2-1,.,TRBV6-2/TRBV6-3
CASSQATGYQGYTF,TGTGCCAGCAGCCAAGCTACAGGGTATCAGGGCTACACCTTC,.,TRBJ1-2,.,TRBV14
CASSSDGTSGYNEQFF,TGTGCCAGCAGTTCCGACGGGACTAGCGGTTACAATGAGCAGTTCTTC,TRBD2,TRBJ2-1,.,TRBV5-8
CASSQLFSGMGLAKNIQYF,TGCGCCAGCAGCCAGCTTTTTAGCGGGATGGGCCTAGCCAAAAACATTCAGTACTTC,TRBD2,TRBJ2-4,.,TRBV4-1
CASSSREDRTPYEQYF,TGTGCCAGCAGCTCACGCGAGGACAGGACCCCCTACGAGCAGTACTTC,TRBD1,TRBJ2-7,once,TRBV7-2
CASSFGTANTGELFF,TGTGCCAGCAGCTTCGGGACAGCGAACACCGGGGAGCTGTTTTTT,TRBD1,TRBJ2-2,.,TRBV5-4
CASSMGIRNYGYTF,TGTGCCAGTAGTATGGGCATCCGGAACTATGGCTACACCTTC,.,TRBJ1-2,.,TRBV19